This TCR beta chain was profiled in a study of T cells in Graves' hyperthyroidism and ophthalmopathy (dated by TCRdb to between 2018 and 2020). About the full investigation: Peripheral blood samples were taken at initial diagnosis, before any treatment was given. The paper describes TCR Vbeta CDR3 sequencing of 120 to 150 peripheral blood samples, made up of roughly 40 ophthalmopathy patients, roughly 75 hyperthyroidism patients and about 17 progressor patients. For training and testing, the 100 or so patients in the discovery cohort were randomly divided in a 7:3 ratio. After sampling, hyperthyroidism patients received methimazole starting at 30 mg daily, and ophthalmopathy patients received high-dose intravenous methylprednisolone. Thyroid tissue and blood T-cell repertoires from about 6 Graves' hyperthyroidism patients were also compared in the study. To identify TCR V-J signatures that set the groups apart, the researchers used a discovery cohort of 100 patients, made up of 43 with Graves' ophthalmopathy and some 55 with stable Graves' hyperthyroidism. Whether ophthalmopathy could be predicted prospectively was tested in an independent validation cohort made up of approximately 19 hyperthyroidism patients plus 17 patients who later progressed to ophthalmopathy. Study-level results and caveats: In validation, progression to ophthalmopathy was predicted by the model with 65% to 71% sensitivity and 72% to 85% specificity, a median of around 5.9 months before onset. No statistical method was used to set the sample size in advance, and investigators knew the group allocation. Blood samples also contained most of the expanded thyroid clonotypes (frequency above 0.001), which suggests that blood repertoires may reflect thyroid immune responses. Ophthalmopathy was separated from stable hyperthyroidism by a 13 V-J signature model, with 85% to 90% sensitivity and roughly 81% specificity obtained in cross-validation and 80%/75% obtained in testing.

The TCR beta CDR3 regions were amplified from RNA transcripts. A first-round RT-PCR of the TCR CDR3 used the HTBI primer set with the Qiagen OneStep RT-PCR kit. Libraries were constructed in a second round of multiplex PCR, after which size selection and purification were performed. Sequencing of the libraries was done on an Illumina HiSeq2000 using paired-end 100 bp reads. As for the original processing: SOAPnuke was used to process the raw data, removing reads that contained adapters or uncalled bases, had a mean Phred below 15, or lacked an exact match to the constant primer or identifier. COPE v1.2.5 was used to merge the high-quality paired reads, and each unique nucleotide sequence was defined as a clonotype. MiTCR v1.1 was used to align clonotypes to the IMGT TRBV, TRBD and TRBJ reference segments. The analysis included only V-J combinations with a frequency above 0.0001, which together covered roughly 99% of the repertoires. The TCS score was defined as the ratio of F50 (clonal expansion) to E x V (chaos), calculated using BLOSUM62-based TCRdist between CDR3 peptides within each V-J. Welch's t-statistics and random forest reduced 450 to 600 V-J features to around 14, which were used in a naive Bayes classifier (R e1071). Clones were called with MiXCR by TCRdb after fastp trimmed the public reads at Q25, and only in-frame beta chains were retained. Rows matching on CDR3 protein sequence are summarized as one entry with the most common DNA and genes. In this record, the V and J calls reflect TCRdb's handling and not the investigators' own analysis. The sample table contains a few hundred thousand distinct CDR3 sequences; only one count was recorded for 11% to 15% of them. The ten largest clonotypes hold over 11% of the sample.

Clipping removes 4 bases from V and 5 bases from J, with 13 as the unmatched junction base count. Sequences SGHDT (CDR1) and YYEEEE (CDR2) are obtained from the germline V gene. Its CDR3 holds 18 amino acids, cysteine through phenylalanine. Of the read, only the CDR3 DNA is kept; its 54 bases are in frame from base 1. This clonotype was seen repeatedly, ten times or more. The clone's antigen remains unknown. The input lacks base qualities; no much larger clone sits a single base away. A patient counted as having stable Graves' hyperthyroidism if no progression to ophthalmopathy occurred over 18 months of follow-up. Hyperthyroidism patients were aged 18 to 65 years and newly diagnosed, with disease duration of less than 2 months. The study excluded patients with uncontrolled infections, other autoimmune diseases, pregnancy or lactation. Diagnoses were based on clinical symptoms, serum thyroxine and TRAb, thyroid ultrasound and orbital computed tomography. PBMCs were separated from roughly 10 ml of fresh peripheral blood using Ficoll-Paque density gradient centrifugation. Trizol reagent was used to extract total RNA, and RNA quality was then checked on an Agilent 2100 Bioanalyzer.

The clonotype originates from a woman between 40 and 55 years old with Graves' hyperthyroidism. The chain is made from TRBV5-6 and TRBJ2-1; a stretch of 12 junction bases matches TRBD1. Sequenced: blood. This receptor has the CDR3 CASSARRDRGRKDNEQFF. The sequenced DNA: TGTGCCAGCAGCGCTCGCCGGGACAGGGGGCGAAAAGACAATGAGCAGTTCTTC.